Listed below are T cell receptor beta chains from one sample, sequenced in a study of cytomegalovirus exposure and HLA in healthy donors. The assay was immunoSEQ multiplex PCR, and TCRdb's table has in-frame clones only and misses some. Among approximately 140,000 clones, about 86% were seen once, and the ten largest hold less than 3.5%. Sequencing was performed on PBMCs. These receptors all come from a man between 18 and 35 years old in good health and CMV-seronegative. Each CDR3 is given with its conserved first and last residue. The D gene is left open where the match is weak. The size of a clone is reported for some rows only, either as once, few or many, or as a class for expanded clones.

J gene: TRBJ2-2; D gene: TRBD1; clone size: -; CDR3 length: 14; V gene: TRBV10-3; CDR3 protein: CAIRDRENTGELFF; CDR3 DNA: TGTGCCATCAGAGACAGGGAGAACACCGGGGAGCTGTTTTTT
J gene: TRBJ2-7; D gene: -; clone size: -; CDR3 length: 14; V gene: TRBV7-8; CDR3 protein: CASSLGGDSYEQYF; CDR3 DNA: TGTGCCAGCAGCCTCGGGGGAGATTCCTACGAGCAGTACTTC
J gene: TRBJ2-3; D gene: TRBD1; clone size: -; CDR3 length: 14; V gene: TRBV2; CDR3 protein: CASSERGRGDTQYF; CDR3 DNA: TGTGCCAGCAGTGAAAGGGGCAGGGGGGATACGCAGTATTTT
J gene: TRBJ1-6; D gene: TRBD1; clone size: -; CDR3 length: 15; V gene: TRBV27; CDR3 protein: CASSWGQGLNSPLHF; CDR3 DNA: TGTGCCAGCAGTTGGGGACAGGGTCTGAATTCACCCCTCCACTTT
J gene: TRBJ1-2; D gene: -; clone size: few; CDR3 length: 11; V gene: TRBV20-1; CDR3 protein: CSAWQANGYTF; CDR3 DNA: TGCAGTGCTTGGCAGGCTAATGGCTACACCTTC
J gene: TRBJ1-2; D gene: -; clone size: once; CDR3 length: 14; V gene: TRBV5-1; CDR3 protein: CASSREIGNYGYTF; CDR3 DNA: TGCGCCAGCAGCCGGGAGATCGGGAACTATGGCTACACCTTC
J gene: TRBJ1-3; D gene: -; clone size: -; CDR3 length: 15; V gene: TRBV18; CDR3 protein: CASSPTVLSGNTIYF; CDR3 DNA: TGTGCCAGCTCACCGACAGTTCTCTCTGGAAACACCATATATTTT
J gene: TRBJ2-2; D gene: -; clone size: few; CDR3 length: 14; V gene: TRBV4-1; CDR3 protein: CASSHPLRTGELFF; CDR3 DNA: TGCGCCAGCAGCCACCCTCTCAGAACCGGGGAGCTGTTTTTT
J gene: TRBJ2-7; D gene: -; clone size: once; CDR3 length: 15; V gene: TRBV28; CDR3 protein: CASKKTPLSLYEQYF; CDR3 DNA: TGTGCCAGCAAAAAGACTCCTTTGAGCCTCTACGAGCAGTACTTC
J gene: TRBJ2-3; D gene: -; clone size: -; CDR3 length: 11; V gene: TRBV20-1; CDR3 protein: CSLGSTDTQYF; CDR3 DNA: TGCAGTCTCGGGAGCACAGATACGCAGTATTTT
J gene: TRBJ2-5; D gene: -; clone size: -; CDR3 length: 13; V gene: TRBV5-1; CDR3 protein: CASGGGAEETQYF; CDR3 DNA: TGCGCCAGCGGAGGGGGGGCCGAAGAGACCCAGTACTTC
J gene: TRBJ1-1; D gene: -; clone size: -; CDR3 length: 16; V gene: TRBV5-1; CDR3 protein: CASSQQGRDMNTEAFF; CDR3 DNA: TGCGCCAGCAGCCAACAGGGTAGGGACATGAACACTGAAGCTTTCTTT
J gene: TRBJ2-7; D gene: -; clone size: -; CDR3 length: 11; V gene: TRBV27; CDR3 protein: CATRGALEQYF; CDR3 DNA: TGTGCCACCCGAGGCGCTCTCGAGCAGTACTTC
J gene: TRBJ2-1; D gene: -; clone size: -; CDR3 length: 16; V gene: TRBV29-1; CDR3 protein: CSVAGGPGLTYNEQFF; CDR3 DNA: TGCAGCGTCGCGGGCGGTCCTGGCTTAACCTACAATGAGCAGTTCTTC
J gene: TRBJ1-4; D gene: -; clone size: -; CDR3 length: 15; V gene: TRBV18; CDR3 protein: CASSPQVATNEKLFF; CDR3 DNA: TGTGCCAGCTCTCCCCAGGTTGCAACTAATGAAAAACTGTTTTTT
J gene: TRBJ1-2; D gene: -; clone size: -; CDR3 length: 16; V gene: TRBV13; CDR3 protein: CASSLESHFTNYGYTF; CDR3 DNA: TGTGCCAGCAGCTTAGAATCCCACTTCACTAACTATGGCTACACCTTC
J gene: TRBJ2-7; D gene: TRBD2; clone size: -; CDR3 length: 15; V gene: TRBV27; CDR3 protein: CASSFFPGGHYEQYF; CDR3 DNA: TGTGCCAGCAGTTTTTTCCCGGGGGGGCATTACGAGCAGTACTTC
J gene: TRBJ2-1; D gene: -; clone size: -; CDR3 length: 15; V gene: TRBV6-5; CDR3 protein: CASSSTRTTFEVQFF; CDR3 DNA: TGTGCCAGCAGTTCTACTCGGACTACTTTCGAGGTGCAGTTCTTC
J gene: TRBJ1-2; D gene: -; clone size: -; CDR3 length: 15; V gene: TRBV19; CDR3 protein: CASKTISLGGGGYTF; CDR3 DNA: TGTGCCAGTAAAACTATCTCCCTAGGCGGAGGCGGCTACACCTTC
J gene: TRBJ1-1; D gene: -; clone size: -; CDR3 length: 14; V gene: TRBV9; CDR3 protein: CASSEQPLNTEAFF; CDR3 DNA: TGTGCCAGCAGCGAACAGCCCTTGAACACTGAAGCTTTCTTT
J gene: TRBJ1-1; D gene: -; clone size: -; CDR3 length: 13; V gene: TRBV30; CDR3 protein: CAWSRQVRTEAFF; CDR3 DNA: TGTGCCTGGAGCCGACAAGTACGTACTGAAGCTTTCTTT
J gene: TRBJ2-1; D gene: -; clone size: -; CDR3 length: 15; V gene: TRBV5-4; CDR3 protein: CASSRTQEPRNEQFF; CDR3 DNA: TGTGCCAGCAGCCGAACACAGGAGCCTAGGAATGAGCAGTTCTTC
J gene: TRBJ2-2; D gene: -; clone size: -; CDR3 length: 15; V gene: TRBV9; CDR3 protein: CASSRLGGNTGELFF; CDR3 DNA: TGTGCCAGCAGTCGACTCGGCGGGAACACCGGGGAGCTGTTTTTT
J gene: TRBJ2-3; D gene: -; clone size: -; CDR3 length: 16; V gene: TRBV30; CDR3 protein: CAWSPWPGLSTDTQYF; CDR3 DNA: TGTGCCTGGAGCCCCTGGCCAGGACTTAGCACAGATACGCAGTATTTT
J gene: TRBJ2-4; D gene: -; clone size: -; CDR3 length: 14; V gene: TRBV27; CDR3 protein: CASSGHLAKNIQYF; CDR3 DNA: TGTGCCAGCAGTGGACATCTAGCCAAAAACATTCAGTACTTC
J gene: TRBJ1-5; D gene: TRBD1; clone size: -; CDR3 length: 16; V gene: TRBV6-1; CDR3 protein: CASSDGPDRVSQPQHF; CDR3 DNA: TGTGCCAGCAGTGACGGCCCCGACAGGGTAAGTCAGCCCCAGCATTTT
J gene: TRBJ2-4; D gene: -; clone size: -; CDR3 length: 13; V gene: TRBV6-5; CDR3 protein: CASSYGQGNIQYF; CDR3 DNA: TGTGCCAGCAGTTACGGCCAGGGGAACATTCAGTACTTC
J gene: TRBJ2-7; D gene: TRBD2; clone size: -; CDR3 length: 14; V gene: TRBV2; CDR3 protein: CASSWTSGRNEQYF; CDR3 DNA: TGTGCCAGCAGCTGGACTAGCGGGAGGAACGAGCAGTACTTC
J gene: TRBJ1-2; D gene: TRBD1; clone size: -; CDR3 length: 14; V gene: TRBV27; CDR3 protein: CASSPLTGNYGYTF; CDR3 DNA: TGTGCCAGCAGTCCCTTGACAGGGAACTATGGCTACACCTTC
J gene: TRBJ2-1; D gene: -; clone size: -; CDR3 length: 15; V gene: TRBV7-6; CDR3 protein: CASSLTGRQPEEQFF; CDR3 DNA: TGTGCCAGCAGCTTAACCGGGAGACAGCCGGAGGAGCAGTTCTTC
J gene: TRBJ2-7; D gene: -; clone size: -; CDR3 length: 14; V gene: TRBV30; CDR3 protein: CAWSVLVAEDEQYF; CDR3 DNA: TGTGCCTGGAGTGTACTGGTAGCGGAGGACGAGCAGTACTTC
J gene: TRBJ1-1; D gene: -; clone size: -; CDR3 length: 16; V gene: TRBV18; CDR3 protein: CASSPSVGVQSTEAFF; CDR3 DNA: TGTGCCAGCTCACCTTCGGTTGGAGTCCAGTCGACTGAAGCTTTCTTT
J gene: TRBJ2-5; D gene: TRBD1; clone size: -; CDR3 length: 13; V gene: TRBV5-8; CDR3 protein: CASSWDRQETQYF; CDR3 DNA: TGTGCCAGCAGCTGGGACAGGCAAGAGACCCAGTACTTC
J gene: TRBJ2-2; D gene: TRBD1; clone size: -; CDR3 length: 17; V gene: TRBV11-3; CDR3 protein: CASSLDPGTGRTGELFF; CDR3 DNA: TGTGCCAGCAGCTTAGATCCGGGGACAGGGCGGACCGGGGAGCTGTTTTTT
J gene: TRBJ2-2; D gene: -; clone size: -; CDR3 length: 17; V gene: TRBV27; CDR3 protein: CASSNLPGQRLTGELFF; CDR3 DNA: TGTGCCAGCAGTAACCTGCCTGGACAGCGACTTACCGGGGAGCTGTTTTTT
J gene: TRBJ1-2; D gene: TRBD1; clone size: -; CDR3 length: 15; V gene: TRBV5-1; CDR3 protein: CASSPGQGVNYGYTF; CDR3 DNA: TGCGCCAGCAGCCCGGGACAGGGGGTTAACTATGGCTACACCTTC
J gene: TRBJ2-5; D gene: TRBD2; clone size: -; CDR3 length: 14; V gene: TRBV7-6; CDR3 protein: CASSSPAGGETQYF; CDR3 DNA: TGTGCCAGCAGCTCCCCCGCGGGGGGAGAGACCCAGTACTTC
J gene: TRBJ2-7; D gene: TRBD1; clone size: -; CDR3 length: 15; V gene: TRBV18; CDR3 protein: CASSRSGQASYEQYF; CDR3 DNA: TGTGCCAGCTCACGTTCGGGACAGGCATCCTACGAGCAGTACTTC
J gene: TRBJ1-2; D gene: TRBD1; clone size: -; CDR3 length: 15; V gene: TRBV13; CDR3 protein: CASSATQGSNYGYTF; CDR3 DNA: TGTGCCAGCAGCGCCACACAGGGGAGTAACTATGGCTACACCTTC